The T cell receptor (beta chain) under discussion was sequenced for a study of T cells in pancreatic ductal adenocarcinoma. With respect to this clone: What it binds is unknown.

The germline CDR1 and CDR2 sequences are MRHNA and SNTAGT. Trimming shortened V by 2 bases and J by 5 bases, and 8 bases separated the two germline ends. This CDR3 has 13 residues. Surgery without prior neoadjuvant therapy was the treatment of the selected pancreatic ductal adenocarcinoma patients. Findings and caveats of the study: Mean clonality was about 0.11 in tumors and roughly 0.068 in blood, not significantly different.

Using immunoSEQ multiplex PCR, the repertoire was profiled, and TCRdb retains in-frame clones only, with some absent. The data contain around 100,000 clones, roughly 96% of them singletons. V gene TRBV6-4 combines with J gene TRBJ2-3; D perhaps matches TRBD1 (6 bases). Sequencing was done on a sample of PBMCs. The sequence derives from a human donor with pancreatic ductal adenocarcinoma. The CDR3 protein is CASSDGGGDTQYF. For the CDR3, the DNA is TGTGCCAGCAGTGACGGGGGCGGAGATACGCAGTATTTT.